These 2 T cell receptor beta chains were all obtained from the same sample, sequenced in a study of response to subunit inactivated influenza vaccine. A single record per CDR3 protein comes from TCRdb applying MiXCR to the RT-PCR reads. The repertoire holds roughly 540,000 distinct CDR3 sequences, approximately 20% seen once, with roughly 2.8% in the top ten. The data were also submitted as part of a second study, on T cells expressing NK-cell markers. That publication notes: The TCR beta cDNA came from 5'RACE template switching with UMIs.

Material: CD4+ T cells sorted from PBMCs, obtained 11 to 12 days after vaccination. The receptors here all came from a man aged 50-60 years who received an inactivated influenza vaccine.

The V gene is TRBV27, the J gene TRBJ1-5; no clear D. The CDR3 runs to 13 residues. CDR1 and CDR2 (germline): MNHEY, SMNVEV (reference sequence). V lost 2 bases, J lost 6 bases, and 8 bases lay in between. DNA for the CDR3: TGTGCCAGCAGTTTAAGGGAAGGTCAGCCCCAGCATTTT. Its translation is CASSLREGQPQHF.

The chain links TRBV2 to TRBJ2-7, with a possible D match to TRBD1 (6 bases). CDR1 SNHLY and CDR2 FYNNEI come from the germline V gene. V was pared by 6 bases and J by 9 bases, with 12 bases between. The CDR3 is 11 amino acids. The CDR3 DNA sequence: TGTGCCAGCAGCCCCCAGGGGTGGCAGTACTTC. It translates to CASSPQGWQYF.